These T cell receptor beta chains were read from a single sample in a study of PD-1 and CTLA-4 blockade in melanoma. The method was immunoSEQ multiplex PCR; TCRdb's version includes in-frame clones alone and lacks a portion of them. The table lists around 11,000 clones, roughly 80% of them singletons. This specimen consisted of CD8+ T cells from peripheral blood, obtained from a patient given anti-PD-1 treatment. The receptors were gathered from a human donor with melanoma. Each CDR3 is given with its conserved first and last residue.

J gene | V gene | CDR3 protein
TRBJ2-1 | TRBV24-1 | CATSEFAGTGVGYNEQFF
TRBJ2-2 | TRBV27 | CASSSNTGELFF
TRBJ1-1 | TRBV4-1 | CASSQDLGGTEAFF
TRBJ1-3 | TRBV5-1 | CASSLSGNTIYF
TRBJ2-1 | TRBV7-9 | CASSPNEQFF
TRBJ1-5 | TRBV6-5 | CASSPQANQPQHF
TRBJ1-5 | TRBV18 | CASSPKPPSVQPQHF
TRBJ2-7 | TRBV7-8 | CASSLEGSRGYEQYF
TRBJ2-3 | TRBV6-2/TRBV6-3 | CASSTDPEVDTQYF
TRBJ2-2 | TRBV2 | CASSVEPGELFF
TRBJ1-4 | TRBV7-8 | CASEAGAPNEKLFF
TRBJ2-6 | TRBV4-3 | CASSQEGTAFGANVLTF
TRBJ2-7 | TRBV19 | CASSIRQFSYEQYF
TRBJ2-7 | TRBV5-5 | CASSFSPGPYEQYF
TRBJ1-2 | TRBV2 | CATPGLNYGYTF